This T cell receptor (beta chain) was profiled in a study of blood T cell repertoires in COVID-19. About the study: Donors in the United States, Italy and Spain gave samples during acute or convalescent COVID-19.

In its sample, this clone was seen once. Only in-frame clones appear in the TCRdb table, and some are missing; sequencing was by immunoSEQ multiplex PCR. In the table there are a few hundred thousand clones, 86% of which are singletons. The CDR3 covers 13 residues. V was clipped by 2 bases and J by 10 bases, with 14 bases between them. Germline CDR1 reads LGHNA; CDR2 reads YSLEER. The material sequenced was peripheral blood. The TCR was taken from a young woman with active or convalescent COVID-19. This chain uses TRBV4-3 with TRBJ1-1, with D perhaps TRBD1 (6 bases). The CDR3 loop reads CASSQSQAGAAFF. The CDR3 nucleotides are TGCGCCAGCAGCCAATCCCAGGCAGGGGCAGCTTTCTTT.